One sample yielded the 26 T cell receptor beta chains listed below, sequenced in a study of OX40 agonist ivuxolimab in advanced cancers. Using immunoSEQ multiplex PCR, the repertoire was profiled, and TCRdb retains in-frame clones only, with some absent. Found here are tens of thousands of clones, about 90% of them singletons; the top ten hold 29%. Here the sequenced sample was CD4+ or CD8+ T cells sorted from blood, taken in a trial of the OX40 agonist ivuxolimab. The source is an adult with an advanced solid tumor such as melanoma, head and neck, liver or kidney cancer.

This chain joins TRBV10-3 and TRBJ2-1, with D hard to call. Per the germline V gene, CDR1 is ENHRY and CDR2 is SYGVKD. Trimming shortened V by 2 bases and J by 10 bases, and 12 bases separated the two germline ends. The CDR3 is 13 residues long. The CDR3 reads CAISEGVGPEQFF. The CDR3 DNA reads TGTGCCATCAGTGAGGGGGTAGGCCCCGAGCAGTTCTTC.

The genes are TRBV15 and TRBJ2-1, with 8 nucleotides matching TRBD2. Looked up from germline, CDR1 is LNHNV and CDR2 is YYDKDF (reference sequence). The CDR3 covers 13 residues. V gave up 5 bases and J gave up 7 bases; unmatched junction bases: 4. CDR3: CATSSSGSNEQFF. For the CDR3, the DNA is TGTGCCACCAGCTCCAGCGGGAGTAATGAGCAGTTCTTC.

V and J are TRBV7-9 and TRBJ2-7; TRBD1 might be the D (6 bases). The CDR3 sequence is 16 residues long. Germline V gives CDR1 SEHNR, CDR2 FQNEAQ (reference sequence). V was shortened by 5 bases and J by 1 base, with 18 bases between the two germline ends. In DNA form, the CDR3 reads TGTGCCAGCAGCGACGGTGACAGGCTTTCGTCCTACGAGCAGTACTTC. Its translation is CASSDGDRLSSYEQYF.

Note on this clone: The junction and the germline gene differ at one end; a read error may be behind it. This chain connects TRBV19 to TRBJ2-5; D is undetermined. The germline V gene encodes CDR1 LNHDA and CDR2 SQIVND (reference sequence). CDR3 length: 13 residues. CDR3 nucleotide sequence: TGTGCCAGTAGTCTCTTGCACCAAGGGACCCAGTACTTC. It is translated as CASSLLHQGTQYF. Variable domain in full (rest from reference TRBV19 and TRBJ2-5): DGGITQSPKYLFRKEGQNVTLSCEQNLNHDAMYWYRQDPGQGLRLIYYSQIVNDFQKGDIAEGYSVSREKKESFPLTVTSAQKNPTAFYLCASSLLHQGTQYFGPGTRLLVL.

The chain recombines TRBV27 with TRBJ2-3; D might be TRBD1 or TRBD2, each matching 6 bases. CDR1 MNHEY and CDR2 SMNVEV come from the germline V gene (reference sequence). V gave up 2 bases and J gave up 5 bases, with 17 bases separating them. The length of the CDR3 is 16 residues. The chain's CDR3 is CASSLVWGAHEDTQYF. The CDR3 nucleotides are TGTGCCAGCAGTTTAGTTTGGGGGGCGCATGAAGATACGCAGTATTTT.

The chain employs TRBV28 and TRBJ2-7, with 9 bases identical to TRBD1. J was trimmed by 3 bases and V by 7 bases; bases with no gene match: 7. The germline V gene encodes CDR1 MDHEN and CDR2 SYDVKM. This CDR3 is 14 amino acids long. The DNA of the CDR3 is TGTGCCAGCAAAGGGCCGACAGGGGGCTACGAGCAGTACTTC. Its translation is CASKGPTGGYEQYF.

The chain combines TRBV28 with TRBJ1-1; TRBD1 agrees at 10 bases. The germline gives CDR1 MDHEN, CDR2 SYDVKM. V was clipped by 2 bases and J by 1 base; unmatched bases: 7. CDR3 length equals 17 residues. The CDR3 region is CASSLTGTGAKNTEAFF. The CDR3 DNA reads TGTGCCAGCAGTTTAACCGGGACAGGGGCCAAGAACACTGAAGCTTTCTTT.

This chain links TRBV5-8 with TRBJ2-7; TRBD2 matches at 7 bases. Germline CDR1 is SGHTS and CDR2 is YDEGEE. Trimming cost V 0 bases and J 5 bases; bases outside gene matches: 8. CDR3 length equals 15 residues. In nucleotides, the CDR3 is TGTGCCAGCAGCTTGGCCAGTAGGACTAGAAACGAGCAGTACTTC. Encoded protein: CASSLASRTRNEQYF.

The V and J genes are TRBV27 and TRBJ2-1, with TRBD2 identical over 8 bases. Germline V gene sequence: CDR1 MNHEY, CDR2 SMNVEV (reference sequence). V dropped 4 bases and J dropped 2; count of bases not matched to a gene: 1. The CDR3 sequence is 14 residues long. The DNA for the CDR3 is TGTGCCAGCAGTTCGACTAGCGCCTACAATGAGCAGTTCTTC. Translating it yields CASSSTSAYNEQFF.

The V and J genes are TRBV19 and TRBJ2-1; 10 positions match TRBD2. The CDR3 length is 15 residues. After removal of 6 bases from V and 5 bases from J, the junction contained 7 bases not matched to a gene. Per the germline V gene, CDR1 is LNHDA and CDR2 is SQIVND (reference sequence). The CDR3 DNA follows: TGTGCCAGTAGGCCCCCTAGCGGGAGAGACAATGAGCAGTTCTTC. Its protein is CASRPPSGRDNEQFF.

This chain uses TRBV6-5 with TRBJ2-5; D is tentatively TRBD1 or TRBD2 (5 bases each). V lost 5 bases, J lost 1 base, and 8 bases lay in between. The CDR3 contains 13 residues. Germline V gene sequence: CDR1 MNHEY, CDR2 SVGAGI. The CDR3 sequence is CASSPGTQETQYF. DNA of the CDR3: TGTGCCAGCAGTCCCGGGACCCAAGAGACCCAGTACTTC.

This clone qualifies as medium-sized. Other DNA sequences of this sample code for an identical CDR3. The genes are TRBV19 and TRBJ2-7; D is possibly TRBD1 or TRBD2 (6 bases each). V lost 3 bases and J 2 bases, leaving 11 bases between the germline ends. The CDR3 has 14 amino acids. Germline V gives CDR1 LNHDA, CDR2 SQIVND (reference sequence). CDR3 DNA sequence: TGTGCCAGTAGTATCGGGGGACAAGCCTACGAGCAGTACTTC. Translated: CASSIGGQAYEQYF.

The chain is built from TRBV28 and TRBJ2-6, with TRBD1 identical over 10 bases. V trimming: 3 bases; J trimming: 4 bases; junction bases outside the gene matches: 3. Germline loops: CDR1 MDHEN, CDR2 SYDVKM. CDR3 length equals 16 residues. Here the CDR3 DNA reads TGTGCCAGCAGTTTGGGACAGGGGTTCGGGGCCAACGTCCTGACTTTC. This encodes CASSLGQGFGANVLTF.

The genes are TRBV28 and TRBJ1-1; D is perhaps TRBD1 (6 bases). V gave up 7 bases and J gave up 5 bases, with 17 bases separating them. This CDR3 comprises 14 residues. Germline values: CDR1 MDHEN, CDR2 SYDVKM. CDR3 DNA sequence: TGTGCCAGCACCTTGGGGGGCGCAGGGACTGAAGCTTTCTTT. Protein: CASTLGGAGTEAFF.

The chain employs TRBV7-9 and TRBJ1-2; D is ambiguous. The CDR3 is 13 amino acids. CDR1 is SEHNR and CDR2 is FQNEAQ in the germline V gene (reference sequence). V lost 4 bases to trimming and J lost 6 bases, with 12 bases between them. The CDR3 DNA sequence: TGTGCCAGCAGCTCCAGTATTGGGGATGGCTACACCTTC. Translation: CASSSSIGDGYTF.

The V gene is TRBV4-3, the J gene TRBJ2-1; 10 bases are a match to TRBD2. The CDR3 has 21 residues. Germline-derived CDR1 and CDR2 are LGHNA and YSLEER. The junction had 19 bases not matched to a gene; V was cut back by 0 bases and J by 5 bases. In nucleotides, the CDR3 is TGCGCCAGCAGCCAAGAAACGGTGACAGGTATCCTAGCGGGAGAGAACAATGAGCAGTTCTTC. This codes for CASSQETVTGILAGENNEQFF.

The V call is TRBV7-8, the J call TRBJ1-6, with D tentatively TRBD1 (6 bases). Trimming cost V 5 bases and J 8 bases, with 16 bases left between them. The CDR3 loop spans 15 amino acids. Germline V gives CDR1 SGHVS, CDR2 FQNEAQ. CDR3 protein: CASSLNRGGHSPLHF. Here the CDR3 DNA reads TGTGCCAGCAGCCTGAACAGAGGGGGTCATTCACCCCTCCACTTT.

The chain has TRBV27 and TRBJ2-7; 8 bases map to TRBD1. This CDR3 spans 15 amino acids. The germline gives CDR1 MNHEY, CDR2 SMNVEV (reference sequence). V lost 3 bases to trimming and J lost 3 bases; unmatched junction nucleotides: 7. The CDR3 DNA reads TGTGCCAGCAGTTTGTCAGGGGGCTCAAACTACGAGCAGTACTTC. Protein: CASSLSGGSNYEQYF.

The genes are TRBV14 and TRBJ1-1, with 7 bases fitting TRBD1. There are 15 residues in the CDR3. V lost 4 bases to trimming and J lost 0 bases; unmatched junction nucleotides: 5. Germline loops: CDR1 SGHDN, CDR2 FVKESK. CDR3 in DNA: TGTGCCAGCAGCCGCGACAGGGCGATGAACACTGAAGCTTTCTTT. It yields the protein CASSRDRAMNTEAFF.

The chain recombines TRBV7-9 with TRBJ1-6; D unclear. Trimming shortened V by 1 base and J by 9 bases, and 4 bases separated the two germline ends. CDR3 size: 12 residues. Germline values: CDR1 SEHNR, CDR2 FQNEAQ (reference sequence). The CDR3 loop reads CASSLGGSPLHF. Here the CDR3 DNA reads TGTGCCAGCAGCTTAGGAGGTTCACCCCTCCACTTT.

The V call is TRBV28, the J call TRBJ2-3, with 8 bases lining up with TRBD2. This CDR3 has 16 residues. Looked up from germline, CDR1 is MDHEN and CDR2 is SYDVKM. V was clipped by 3 bases and J by 4 bases; unmatched bases: 9. The CDR3 here is CASSLSAGGDPDTQYF. The CDR3 DNA sequence: TGTGCCAGCAGTTTGAGTGCGGGAGGTGATCCAGATACGCAGTATTTT.

This clone was seen only a few times. Here the CDR3 DNA reads TGTGCCAGCAGTGATTCCGGGAGTGGTTCAGATACGCAGTATTTT. It codes for CASSDSGSGSDTQYF. The genes are TRBV6-4 and TRBJ2-3; D is possibly TRBD2 (6 bases). The CDR3 is 15 amino acids. Germline CDR1 is MRHNA and CDR2 is SNTAGT. V gave up 3 bases and J gave up 4 bases, with 14 bases separating them.

The chain uses TRBV19 and TRBJ1-1; D remains unclear. The germline CDR1 and CDR2 sequences are LNHDA and SQIVND (reference sequence). This CDR3 contains 13 residues. V lost 5 bases to trimming and J lost 2 bases, with 9 bases between them. Here the CDR3 reads CASSSETNTEAFF. The CDR3 DNA reads as TGTGCCAGTAGTTCCGAGACCAACACTGAAGCTTTCTTT. The variable domain in full, with the rest retrieved from reference TRBV19 and TRBJ1-1, is DGGITQSPKYLFRKEGQNVTLSCEQNLNHDAMYWYRQDPGQGLRLIYYSQIVNDFQKGDIAEGYSVSREKKESFPLTVTSAQKNPTAFYLCASSSETNTEAFFGQGTRLTVV.

This chain uses TRBV10-3 with TRBJ2-1, with 8 bases matching TRBD1. Germline V gene data show CDR1 as ENHRY and CDR2 as SYGVKD. The V segment lost 6 bases and the J segment 6 bases; nucleotides outside the gene matches: 1. This CDR3 contains 12 residues. Written as DNA, the CDR3 is TGTGCCATCAGGACAGGGGTCAATGAGCAGTTCTTC. Encoded protein: CAIRTGVNEQFF.

CDR3 DNA sequence: TGTGCCTGGAGGACTAGCTCTTCCTACGAGCAGTACTTC. The encoded protein is CAWRTSSSYEQYF. The gene calls are TRBV30 and TRBJ2-7, with TRBD2 matching over 7 bases. V was clipped by 3 bases and J by 1 base; unmatched bases: 3. Germline CDR1 is GTSNPN and CDR2 is SVGIG (reference sequence). CDR3 length: 13 amino acids.

The chain uses TRBV4-3 and TRBJ1-2; 7 bases map to TRBD1. The V gene's germline CDR1 is LGHNA and CDR2 YSLEER. J was trimmed by 4 bases and V by 1 base; bases with no gene match: 6. This CDR3 is 15 amino acids long. The CDR3 sequence is CASSQGQGSPYGYTF. Written as DNA, the CDR3 is TGCGCCAGCAGCCAAGGACAGGGCAGTCCCTATGGCTACACCTTC.